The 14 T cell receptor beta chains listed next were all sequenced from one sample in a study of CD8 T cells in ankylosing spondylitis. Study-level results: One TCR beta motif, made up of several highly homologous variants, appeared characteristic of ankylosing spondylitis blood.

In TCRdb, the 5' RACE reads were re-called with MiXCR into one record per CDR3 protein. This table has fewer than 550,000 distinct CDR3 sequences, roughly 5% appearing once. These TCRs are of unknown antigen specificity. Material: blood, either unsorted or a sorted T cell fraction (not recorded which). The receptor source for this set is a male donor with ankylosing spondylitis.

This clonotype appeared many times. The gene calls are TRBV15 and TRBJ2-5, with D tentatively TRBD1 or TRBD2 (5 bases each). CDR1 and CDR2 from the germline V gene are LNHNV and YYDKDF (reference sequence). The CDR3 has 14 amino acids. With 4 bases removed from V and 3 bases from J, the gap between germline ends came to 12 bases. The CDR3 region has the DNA TGTGCCACCAGCATCGCACTGGGGGAAGAGACCCAGTACTTC. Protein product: CATSIALGEETQYF.

For the CDR3, the DNA is TGCGCCAGCAGGGCGCAGGGAACCTACGAGCAGTACTTC. This encodes CASRAQGTYEQYF. The rearrangement links TRBV5-1 to TRBJ2-7, with D maybe TRBD1 (5 bases). The germline V gene encodes CDR1 SGHRS and CDR2 YFSETQ. The V end lost 5 bases, the J end lost 2 bases, and 11 bases lay between the germline ends. The length of the CDR3 is 13 residues.

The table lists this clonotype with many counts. CDR3 sequence: CASSGGYEKLFF. Here the CDR3 DNA reads TGTGCCAGCAGCGGGGGGTATGAAAAACTGTTTTTT. The chain recombines TRBV9 with TRBJ1-4; TRBD1 is a possible D gene (5 bases). Germline V CDR1 and CDR2: SGDLS, YYNGEE. Trimming removed 3 bases at V and 6 bases at J, with 6 bases between. This CDR3 is built from 12 residues.

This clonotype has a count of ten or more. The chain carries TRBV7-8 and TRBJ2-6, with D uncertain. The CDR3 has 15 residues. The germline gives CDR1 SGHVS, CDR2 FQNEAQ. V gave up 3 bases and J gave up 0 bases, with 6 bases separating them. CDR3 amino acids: CASSFFHSGANVLTF. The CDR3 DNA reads TGTGCCAGCAGCTTCTTTCACTCTGGGGCCAACGTCCTGACTTTC.

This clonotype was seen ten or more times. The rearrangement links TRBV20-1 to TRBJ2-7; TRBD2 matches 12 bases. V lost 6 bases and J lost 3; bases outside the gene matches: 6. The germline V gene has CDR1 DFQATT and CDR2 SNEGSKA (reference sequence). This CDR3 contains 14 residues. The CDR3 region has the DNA TGCAGTGCCCAGTGGACTAGCGGGGACTACGAGCAGTACTTC. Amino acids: CSAQWTSGDYEQYF.

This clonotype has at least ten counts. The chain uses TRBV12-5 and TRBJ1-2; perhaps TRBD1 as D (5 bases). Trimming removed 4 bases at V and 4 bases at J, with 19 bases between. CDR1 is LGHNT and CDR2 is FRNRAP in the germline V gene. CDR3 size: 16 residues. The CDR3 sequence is CASGSSDSLRLYGYTF. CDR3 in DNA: TGTGCTAGTGGTTCAAGTGACAGCCTACGCCTCTATGGCTACACCTTC.

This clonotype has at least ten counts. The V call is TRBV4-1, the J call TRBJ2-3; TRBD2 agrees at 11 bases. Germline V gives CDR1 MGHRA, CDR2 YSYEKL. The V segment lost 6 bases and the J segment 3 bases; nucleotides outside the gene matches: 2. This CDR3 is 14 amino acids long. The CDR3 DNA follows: TGCGCCAGCAGACGGACTAGCGGGACAGATACGCAGTATTTT. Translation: CASRRTSGTDTQYF.

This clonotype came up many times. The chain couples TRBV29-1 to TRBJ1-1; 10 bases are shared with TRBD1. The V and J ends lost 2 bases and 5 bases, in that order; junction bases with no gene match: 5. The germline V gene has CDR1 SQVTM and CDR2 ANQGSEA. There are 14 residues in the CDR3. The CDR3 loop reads CSVEPGQGWTEAFF. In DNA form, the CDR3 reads TGCAGCGTTGAACCGGGACAGGGGTGGACTGAAGCTTTCTTT.

CDR3 bases: TGTGCCAGCAGCGTATGGTGGGGTTCACCCCTCCACTTT. This translates into CASSVWWGSPLHF. This chain connects TRBV9 to TRBJ1-6; unclear D gene. The V and J ends lost 1 base and 9 bases respectively, with 8 bases between them. The CDR3 spans 13 residues. CDR1 is SGDLS and CDR2 is YYNGEE in the germline V gene. The full variable domain, completed using reference TRBV9 and TRBJ1-6, is DSGVTQTPKHLITATGQRVTLRCSPRSGDLSVYWYQQSLDQGLQFLIQYYNGEERAKGNILERFSAQQFPDLHSELNLSSLELGDSALYFCASSVWWGSPLHFGNGTRLTVT.

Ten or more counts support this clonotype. The CDR3 sequence is CASSYLRAGAEKLFF. The DNA for the CDR3 is TGTGCCAGCAGTTACTTAAGAGCGGGTGCGGAAAAACTGTTTTTT. V gene TRBV6-5 combines with J gene TRBJ1-4; D is uncertain. Germline V CDR1 and CDR2: MNHEY, SVGAGI. V was pared by 1 base and J by 8 bases, with 14 bases between. The CDR3 consists of 15 residues.

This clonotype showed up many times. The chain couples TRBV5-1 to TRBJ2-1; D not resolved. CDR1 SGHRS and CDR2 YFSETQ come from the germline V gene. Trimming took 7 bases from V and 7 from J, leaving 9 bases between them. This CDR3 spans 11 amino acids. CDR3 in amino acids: CASAKGNEQFF. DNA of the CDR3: TGCGCCAGCGCTAAAGGAAATGAGCAGTTCTTC.

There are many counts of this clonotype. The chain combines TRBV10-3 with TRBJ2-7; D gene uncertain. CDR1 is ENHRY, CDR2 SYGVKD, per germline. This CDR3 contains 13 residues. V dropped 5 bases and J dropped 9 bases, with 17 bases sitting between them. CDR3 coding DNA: TGTGCCATCAGTCCCGACCCGGTTCAAGGGCAGTACTTC. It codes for CAISPDPVQGQYF.

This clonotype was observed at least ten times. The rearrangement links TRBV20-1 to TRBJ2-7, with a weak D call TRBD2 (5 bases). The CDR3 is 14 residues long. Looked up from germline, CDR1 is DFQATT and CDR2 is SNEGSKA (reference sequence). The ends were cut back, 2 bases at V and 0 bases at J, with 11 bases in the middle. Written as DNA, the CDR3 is TGCAGTGCTAGACTGCGGAGGAGCTCCTACGAGCAGTACTTC. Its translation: CSARLRRSSYEQYF.

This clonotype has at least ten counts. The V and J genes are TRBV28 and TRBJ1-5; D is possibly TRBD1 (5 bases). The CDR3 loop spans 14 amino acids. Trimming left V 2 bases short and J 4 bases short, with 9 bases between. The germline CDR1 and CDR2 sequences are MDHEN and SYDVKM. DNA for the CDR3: TGTGCCAGCAGTTTAGGAGGGGATAATCAGCCCCAGCATTTT. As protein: CASSLGGDNQPQHF.